This TCR beta chain was sequenced during a study of shared clonotypes between healthy human individuals. Whole-study context: Ranging from 18 to 49 in age, donors were two women and a few men.

Regarding this clone: What it binds is not known.

General study findings and limits: Some naive CD4 clonotypes, 4% to 6%, turned up in common across several donors. Limitation of the genetic and exposure-history diversity represented came from the few donors.

Splitting of each subset's genomic DNA was done evenly across several immunoSEQ plates. Profiled with immunoSEQ multiplex PCR; TCRdb holds only in-frame clones, not every one. Of about 2.3 million clones listed, just under 95% are singletons. The CDR3 has 14 residues. Germline V gene lookup returns CDR1 MDHEN and CDR2 SYDVKM. Trimming took 1 base from V and 4 from J, leaving 10 bases between them. The specimen was naive CD4+ T cells from PBMCs. The subset: CD45RA+ positively selected. The chain couples TRBV28 to TRBJ1-2; no definite D call. The clonotype comes from a young man in good health. Some clones in this sample may be carry-over from other donors' samples. CDR3 in amino acids: CASSLLGSLYGYTF. DNA for the CDR3: TGTGCCAGCAGTTTATTGGGGAGCCTCTATGGCTACACCTTC.